This T cell receptor (beta chain) was sequenced for a study of PD-L1 blockade in urothelial cancer (dated by TCRdb to the late 2010s). Study-level background: Every patient began therapy in 2014 and was given atezolizumab 1,200 mg intravenously every 3 weeks. In the same patients, whole exome sequencing and RNA sequencing of pretreatment tumors were performed in addition to TCR sequencing. Pretreatment blood TCR-seq was available for nearly 30 patients, at least one posttreatment blood collection was obtained for some 25 patients, and tumor TCR-seq was available for some 25 patients. Pretreatment tumor samples, along with matched peripheral blood collected serially before and after atezolizumab treatment, underwent TCR sequencing. Progression-free survival longer than 6 months counted as durable clinical benefit, and TCR features were additionally tested against both progression-free and overall survival. About 10 patients achieved durable clinical benefit and approximately 20 did not. Blood samples yielded a median of roughly 150,000 T cells and approximately 83,000 unique TCRs, with median clonality approximately 0.08. The study, an exploratory multi-omic analysis, examined somatic, immune and clinical correlates of response to PD-L1 blockade with atezolizumab in urothelial cancer. Patients had an ECOG performance status of 0 or 1 and had received between 0 and 3 prior chemotherapy regimens. Blood samples were analyzed 3 weeks after the start of treatment (second dose) and 6 weeks after the start of treatment. About 85% of the roughly 29 patients were identified as males with urothelial cancer of bladder origin, and a prior smoking history was reported by 18 of 29 patients. What the work shows at the level of the full study, not this receptor alone: At 3 weeks after the start of treatment, tumor-associated TCR clones in peripheral blood had expanded more in patients with durable benefit (n of about 22, p = 0.022). Because the sample size was small (n of about 30) and many exploratory analyses were performed, the results are intended to be hypothesis-generating. A pretreatment peripheral blood TCR clonality below the median was linked to improved progression-free and overall survival.

A note on this clone: Which antigen it targets is not known. Per-base qualities were not stored, and no clone one base away is much larger.

Synthetic TCR analog templates were spiked into each PCR so that absolute template abundance could be estimated from read counts. The immunoSEQ assay was used to amplify TCRbeta CDR3 regions from genomic DNA with bias-controlled V and J gene primers. Rearranged TCRbeta segments were sequenced at approximately 20X coverage. Per the authors' processing: Sequencing errors were corrected by clustering and CDR3s were annotated against IMGT to assign V, D and J genes. Downstream analyses used only productive TCRbeta rearrangements and left out out-of-frame or stop-codon sequences. Clonality was computed as one minus Shannon entropy normalized by the log of the number of unique productive sequences. Fisher's exact test with Benjamini-Hochberg correction, using a cutoff of adjusted p below 0.01, was how clones that differed between time points or between blood and tumor were identified. The clones in this table, taken by TCRdb from immuneACCESS, are in-frame only. Not every clone is retained; where verified, under half of the shortfall comes from an unresolved V gene, and the cause of the rest is unknown. V, J and clone size derive from that table, while D and trimming were established from the DNA sequence. The sample table shows around 56,000 clones, and around 84% are seen once. Under 3% of the sample rests with the top ten.

A total of around 30 patients with locally advanced or metastatic urothelial carcinoma, treated at Memorial Sloan Kettering on a trial protocol, made up the cohort. Peripheral blood mononuclear cells were collected pretreatment and during treatment, with between 1 and 8 total time points obtained per patient. The Qiagen DNeasy Blood extraction kit was used to purify genomic DNA from total PBMCs and tumor samples. PBMCs were collected pretreatment and during treatment and were isolated and stored as previously described. The material sequenced was PBMCs, taken around atezolizumab (anti-PD-L1) treatment. The receptor's source is a man aged 45-65 years with urothelial cancer.

The bases are TGTGCCAGCAGTGCGGACAGGGGGCAGGAGCAGTACTTC. The encoded protein is CASSADRGQEQYF. Here the chain combines TRBV2 and TRBJ2-7; TRBD1 lines up with 11 middle nucleotides. V lost 4 bases and J lost 7 bases, and the count of bases not matched to a germline gene is 3. The CDR3 goes from the cysteine to the phenylalanine over 13 residues. Of all the DNA, just the CDR3 is kept, 39 bases in frame from base 1. Sequences SNHLY (CDR1) and FYNNEI (CDR2) are obtained from the germline V gene.